This T cell receptor (beta chain) was identified during a study of OX40 agonist ivuxolimab in advanced cancers. Study-level background: Administration of intravenous ivuxolimab to patients occurred every 2 weeks at 0.01 to 10 mg/kg. Partial response was recorded in three patients: one hepatocellular carcinoma and two cutaneous melanoma cases.

J gave up 4 bases and V 8 bases, and 3 bases lay outside the gene matches. Germline V CDR1 and CDR2: LNHNV, YYDKDF (reference sequence). This CDR3 contains 13 residues. Overall study findings and caveats: There were, on average, more expanded clones in CD8+ T cells than in CD4+.

The assay was immunoSEQ multiplex PCR, and TCRdb's table has in-frame clones only and misses some. The profile shows around 65,000 clones, approximately 90% of them singletons. On this clone itself: Its specificity is not known.

Sequencing used CD4+ or CD8+ T cells sorted from blood, obtained in a trial of the OX40 agonist ivuxolimab. V usage is TRBV15 and J usage is TRBJ2-1, with 9 nucleotides matching TRBD2. The TCR originated in an adult with an advanced solid tumor such as melanoma, head and neck, liver or kidney cancer. CDR3 amino acids: CATGLARYNEQFF. The CDR3, as DNA: TGTGCCACCGGACTAGCGAGATACAATGAGCAGTTCTTC.